Below are 22 T cell receptor beta chains sequenced from a single sample in a study of shared clonotypes between healthy human individuals. Cells designated naive CD8 were CD45RO-negative and were positively selected for CCR7, with terminally differentiated effector memory CD45RA+ cells excluded. The protocol was immunoSEQ multiplex PCR, while the TCRdb copy is restricted to in-frame clones and leaves out a portion. The table lists approximately 720,000 clones, 92% of them singletons, with more than 20% in the top ten. The sample was naive CD8+ T cells sorted from blood. These receptors came from a man aged 30-40 years in good health.

The V call is TRBV2, the J call TRBJ2-2; no clear D gene. Germline V CDR1 and CDR2: SNHLY, FYNNEI. The CDR3 is made up of 14 amino acids. The V gene lost 0 bases and the J gene lost 7 bases, with 9 bases spanning the gap. In DNA, the CDR3 is TGTGCCAGCAGTGAAGCGGTAGTCCACGGGGAGCTGTTTTTT. This gives the protein CASSEAVVHGELFF.

This CDR3 reads CASSSSGTSGTQETQYF. The DNA for the CDR3 is TGTGCCAGCAGCTCATCCGGGACTAGCGGAACACAAGAGACCCAGTACTTC. The chain joins TRBV11-2 to TRBJ2-5; 11 bases fit TRBD2. V was pared by 4 bases and J by 2 bases, with 9 bases of the junction left unmatched. This CDR3 spans 17 amino acids. The germline CDR1 and CDR2 sequences are SGHAT and FQNNGV. Filled out from reference TRBV11-2 and TRBJ2-5, the complete variable domain reads EAGVAQSPRYKIIEKRQSVAFWCNPISGHATLYWYQQILGQGPKLLIQFQNNGVVDDSQLPKDRFSAERLKGVDSTLKIQPAKLEDSAVYLCASSSSGTSGTQETQYFGPGTRLLVL.

The CDR3 DNA follows: TGTGCCGGCGAGGACAGGAGGGGGAAGGTTGAGCAGTTCTTC. Translation gives CAGEDRRGKVEQFF. This chain connects TRBV6-1 to TRBJ2-1; possible D gene TRBD1, 7 bases. V gave up 11 bases and J gave up 9 bases, with 23 bases separating them. The CDR3 has 14 residues. The germline V gene has CDR1 MNHNS and CDR2 SASEGT.

The chain is built from TRBV4-1 and TRBJ2-1, with TRBD2 matching 11 bases. The CDR3 consists of 17 residues. J lost 6 bases, V lost 0 bases, and 7 bases had no gene match. Germline loops: CDR1 MGHRA, CDR2 YSYEKL. CDR3 coding DNA: TGCGCCAGCAGCCAAGATTCGGGACTAGCGGTCCTCAATGAGCAGTTCTTC. Translation gives CASSQDSGLAVLNEQFF.

This clone was counted only a few times. The chain combines TRBV10-3 with TRBJ2-7, with TRBD1 as a possible D gene (5 bases). V lost 6 bases and J 6 bases, leaving 18 bases between the germline ends. The CDR3 is 14 residues long. Germline V lookup: CDR1 ENHRY, CDR2 SYGVKD. In DNA, the CDR3 is TGTGCCATCAGGGACACGACCACTTCTCCCGAGCAGTACTTC. It is translated as CAIRDTTTSPEQYF.

This chain connects TRBV28 to TRBJ1-2, with TRBD1 matching 12 bases. The CDR3 sequence is 17 residues long. CDR1 and CDR2 from the germline V gene are MDHEN and SYDVKM. J gave up 0 bases and V 5 bases, and 7 bases lay outside the gene matches. CDR3 sequence: CASSPRDRGRTNYGYTF. The DNA of the CDR3 is TGTGCCAGCAGTCCCAGGGACAGGGGGCGAACTAACTATGGCTACACCTTC.

This clone was recorded once. The genes are TRBV27 and TRBJ2-5; D is undetermined. From germline, CDR1 is MNHEY and CDR2 SMNVEV (reference sequence). The CDR3 length is 14 residues. Trimming took 6 bases from V and 2 from J, leaving 13 bases between them. Here the CDR3 reads CASSLGSVQETQYF. CDR3 bases: TGTGCCAGCAGCCTCGGGTCAGTTCAAGAGACCCAGTACTTC.

This clone was found once. The V gene is TRBV6-6, the J gene TRBJ1-1; D gene uncertain. Trimming took 7 bases from V and 2 from J, leaving 11 bases between them. CDR3 size: 13 residues. CDR1 and CDR2 from the germline V gene are MNHNY and SVGAGI (reference sequence). CDR3 sequence reads: CASIFSANTEAFF. CDR3 bases: TGTGCCAGCATCTTCTCGGCCAACACTGAAGCTTTCTTT.

The table lists this clone with a few counts. This chain connects TRBV2 to TRBJ2-3; 7 bases line up with TRBD2. The J segment lost 5 bases and the V segment lost 8 bases, leaving 4 bases of the junction unmatched. CDR1 and CDR2 (germline): SNHLY, FYNNEI. The CDR3 consists of 12 residues. CDR3 sequence reads: CASRGGRDTQYF. In nucleotides, the CDR3 is TGTGCCAGCCGAGGCGGGAGAGATACGCAGTATTTT.

V gene TRBV2 combines with J gene TRBJ1-1; tentatively, D is TRBD1 (5 bases). This CDR3 contains 14 residues. The V end was cut by 7 bases, the J end by 1 base, with 13 bases between. CDR1 and CDR2 (germline): SNHLY, FYNNEI. In nucleotides, the CDR3 is TGTGCCAGCACCACAGGCACAGGGAACACTGAAGCTTTCTTT. Translated, it gives CASTTGTGNTEAFF. The full variable domain, its missing parts supplied by reference TRBV2 and TRBJ1-1, is EPEVTQTPSHQVTQMGQEVILRCVPISNHLYFYWYRQILGQKVEFLVSFYNNEISEKSEIFDDQFSVERPDGSNFTLKIRSTKLEDSAMYFCASTTGTGNTEAFFGQGTRLTVV.

There are a few counts of this clone. The rearrangement links TRBV6-6 to TRBJ2-7; D possibly uses TRBD1 or TRBD2 (6 bases each). The CDR3 loop spans 14 amino acids. Trimming took 6 bases from V and 5 from J, leaving 17 bases between them. Germline assignment: CDR1 MNHNY and CDR2 SVGAGI (reference sequence). The DNA for the CDR3 is TGTGCCAGCAGCGACTGGGGGGCCGGGGACGAGCAGTACTTC. It codes for CASSDWGAGDEQYF.

This clone occurred once. The chain links TRBV5-6 to TRBJ2-1, with D unresolved. The ends were cut back, 2 bases at V and 5 bases at J, with 8 bases in the middle. The germline CDR1 and CDR2 sequences are SGHDT and YYEEEE. The CDR3 is 13 residues long. CDR3 coding DNA: TGTGCCAGCAGCTTCCCTAACGACAATGAGCAGTTCTTC. Translating gives CASSFPNDNEQFF.

The chain employs TRBV6-5 and TRBJ1-1; a possible D gene is TRBD1 (5 bases). Germline CDR1 and CDR2: MNHEY and SVGAGI. The V and J ends lost 5 bases and 0 bases respectively, with 10 bases between them. The CDR3 runs to 14 residues. CDR3 in amino acids: CASSATVMNTEAFF. CDR3 bases: TGTGCCAGCAGTGCGACAGTTATGAACACTGAAGCTTTCTTT.

CDR3 in amino acids: CASRGDRGPSNEQFF. CDR3 in DNA: TGTGCCAGCAGGGGGGACAGGGGGCCTTCTAATGAGCAGTTCTTC. The V call is TRBV7-9, the J call TRBJ2-1, with 12 bases lining up with TRBD1. Germline CDR1 and CDR2: SEHNR and FQNEAQ (reference sequence). This CDR3 contains 15 residues. V was clipped by 6 bases and J by 7 bases; unmatched bases: 7.

This clone has only one observation. The sample carries other DNA sequences with the same CDR3. The chain couples TRBV29-1 to TRBJ2-3; TRBD2 agrees at 7 bases. J lost 3 bases, V lost 0 bases, and 6 bases had no gene match. CDR3 size: 15 residues. CDR1 and CDR2 (germline): SQVTM, ANQGSEA. The CDR3 loop reads CSVEDRGGLTDTQYF. CDR3 DNA: TGCAGCGTTGAAGATCGGGGAGGGCTTACAGATACGCAGTATTTT.

In its sample, this clone was seen many times. This chain connects TRBV9 to TRBJ1-2; 7 positions agree with TRBD1. Germline assignment: CDR1 SGDLS and CDR2 YYNGEE. Trimming took 3 bases from V and 4 from J; bases not matched to a gene: 6. The CDR3 is 14 amino acids. CDR3 sequence (DNA): TGTGCCAGCAGCGACCCGGGACAGTTCTATGGCTACACCTTC. Translation: CASSDPGQFYGYTF.

The chain couples TRBV5-4 to TRBJ2-3; TRBD1 matches 8 bases. Germline V gene sequence: CDR1 SGHNT, CDR2 YYREEE (reference sequence). J was trimmed by 2 bases and V by 5 bases; bases with no gene match: 4. The CDR3 runs 14 residues. DNA of the CDR3: TGTGCCAGCAGGGAGACAGGGGACACAGATACGCAGTATTTT. As protein: CASRETGDTDTQYF. Together with reference TRBV5-4 and TRBJ2-3, the CDR3 gives the full variable domain: ETGVTQSPTHLIKTRGQQVTLRCSSQSGHNTVSWYQQALGQGPQFIFQYYREEENGRGNFPPRFSGLQFPNYSSELNVNALELDDSALYLCASRETGDTDTQYFGPGTRLTVL.

The chain combines TRBV7-9 with TRBJ2-2; 8 bases fit TRBD2. CDR1 SEHNR and CDR2 FQNEAQ come from the germline V gene (reference sequence). The CDR3 is made up of 15 amino acids. V shed 2 bases, J shed 5 bases, and the junction held 4 bases outside the gene matches. CDR3 sequence (DNA): TGTGCCAGCAGCTTAACTGGACTAGCTACCGGGGAGCTGTTTTTT. Translating it yields CASSLTGLATGELFF.

This rearrangement joins TRBV7-9 to TRBJ2-1, with TRBD2 matching over 7 bases. Trimming removed 5 bases from V and 7 bases from J; junction bases left unmatched: 11. The CDR3 is made up of 15 amino acids. Germline values: CDR1 SEHNR, CDR2 FQNEAQ (reference sequence). In DNA, the CDR3 is TGTGCCAGCAGCGGCATACTTCTCGGGGGGAATGAGCAGTTCTTC. The encoded protein is CASSGILLGGNEQFF.

The gene calls are TRBV5-4 and TRBJ1-2; TRBD1 aligns across 8 bases. The CDR3 runs 14 residues. Germline loops: CDR1 SGHNT, CDR2 YYREEE (reference sequence). V trimming: 3 bases; J trimming: 6 bases; junction bases outside the gene matches: 7. CDR3 DNA: TGTGCCAGCAGCTCGGGGACAGGAAGAGATGGCTACACCTTC. Translating it yields CASSSGTGRDGYTF.

The rearrangement links TRBV29-1 to TRBJ2-7, with unresolved D. The CDR3 consists of 15 residues. With 1 base removed from V and 2 bases from J, the gap between germline ends came to 15 bases. Germline V gene sequence: CDR1 SQVTM, CDR2 ANQGSEA. This chain's CDR3 is CSVEAGPSETYEQYF. The CDR3 DNA follows: TGCAGCGTTGAAGCCGGCCCGAGTGAAACCTACGAGCAGTACTTC.

The chain links TRBV6-5 to TRBJ1-4, with D possibly TRBD1 on 6 matching bases. Germline V gene data show CDR1 as MNHEY and CDR2 as SVGAGI. With 2 bases removed from V and 0 bases from J, the gap between germline ends came to 10 bases. The CDR3 sequence is 16 residues long. For the CDR3, the DNA is TGTGCCAGCAGTTACGCACAGGGAACAACTAATGAAAAACTGTTTTTT. It is translated as CASSYAQGTTNEKLFF.